This entry concerns a single T cell receptor (beta chain). This CDR3 has 17 residues. Deletions cut 6 bases from V and 6 bases from J, with 27 bases between. The germline V gene has CDR1 MDHEN and CDR2 SYDVKM. This specimen belongs to a study of cytomegalovirus exposure and HLA in healthy donors. Amplification used 60 Vbeta primers and 13 Jbeta primers. Only in-frame clones appear in the TCRdb table, and some are missing; sequencing was by immunoSEQ multiplex PCR. The sample lists roughly 250,000 clones, around 80% seen once, with roughly 0.31% in the top ten. The rearrangement links TRBV28 to TRBJ2-7; D is perhaps TRBD2 (6 bases). This TCR derives from a girl aged 2-10 years in good health and CMV-seronegative. Sequenced material: PBMCs. This CDR3 is CASRPNRSGTAPREQYF. The CDR3 DNA reads TGTGCCAGCAGGCCAAATAGATCCGGGACTGCCCCCCGCGAGCAGTACTTC. Filled out from reference TRBV28 and TRBJ2-7, the complete variable domain reads DVKVTQSSRYLVKRTGEKVFLECVQDMDHENMFWYRQDPGLGLRLIYFSYDVKMKEKGDIPEGYSVSREKKERFSLILESASTNQTSMYLCASRPNRSGTAPREQYFGPGTRLTVT.